The entry below describes one T cell receptor (beta chain). The antigen remains unidentified. The primer mix had 52 TRBV and 13 TRBJ primers. This table comes from immunoSEQ multiplex PCR, and its TCRdb copy is limited to in-frame clones, with some not included. The data show roughly 2,300 clones, under 95% seen once. The record originates from a study of regulatory T cells. Germline CDR1 and CDR2: SGHRS and YFSETQ. The CDR3 is made up of 14 amino acids. V lost 5 bases and J 4 bases, leaving 15 bases between the germline ends. Notes on the study in general: CD3G-deficient patients' regulatory T cells showed reduced Shannon diversity versus autologous conventional CD4+ and control regulatory cells. In patients, unique TRB V-J pairs were restricted and V/J usage skewed, especially in Tregs.

A couple of CD3G-deficient patients had more severe autoimmunity; all had some. CD4+ T cells were divided by sorting: CD25-high CD127-low Tregs, CD25-low CD127-high conventional cells. This receptor was taken from a child under 18 with CD3G deficiency. The sequencing sample was made of CD4+ Tregs sorted from blood. This sequence joins TRBV5-1 and TRBJ1-2; the D is unclear. The chain's CDR3 is CASRKDGQTYGYTF. The CDR3 DNA follows: TGCGCCAGCAGGAAGGACGGGCAGACCTATGGCTACACCTTC. Together with reference TRBV5-1 and TRBJ1-2, the CDR3 gives the full variable domain: KAGVTQTPRYLIKTRGQQVTLSCSPISGHRSVSWYQQTPGQGLQFLFEYFSETQRNKGNFPGRFSGRQFSNSRSEMNVSTLELGDSALYLCASRKDGQTYGYTFGSGTRLTVV.